The entry below gives a single TCR beta chain sequence along with its context. These data belong to a study of blood T cells in healthy people across ages. CDR3 size: 13 residues. Germline CDR1 and CDR2: SQVTM and ANQGSEA. A second PCR of 7 to 11 cycles used a sample-barcoded 5' primer and a J-beta primer mix. TCRdb analysed the 5' RACE reads with MiXCR anew, one entry per CDR3 protein. The sample comprises over 600,000 distinct CDR3 sequences, around 20% of which are singletons, and roughly 3.4% rests with the top ten. Material for sequencing was blood. The sequence was collected from a man in his 70s in good health. J is TRBJ2-5 and V is TRBV29-1; 7 nucleotides line up with TRBD2. The J call may be incorrect, as the DNA end agrees better with TRBJ2-1. The CDR3 coding sequence is TGCAGCGTTTGCGAGCGGGACTACAATGAGCAGTTCTTC. This translates into CSVCERDYNEQFF.